The rows below give T cell receptor beta chains drawn from one sample of a study of control samples from healthy donors and cancer patients. Generated by immunoSEQ multiplex PCR, the TCRdb table keeps only in-frame clones and is missing some. Of over 75,000 clones detected, roughly four fifths appear once; the ten largest clones hold 1.5% to 2.5%. The sample comprised blood. Receptor source: a man in his 60s in good health. CDR3s include the opening cysteine and the closing phenylalanine or tryptophan. A D gene is named only where the DNA matches it firmly. Clone size is stated in some rows and not others, as once, few, many or a class when expanded.

j_call: TRBJ2-7; clone_size: -; cdr3_length: 12; d_call: -; v_call: TRBV19; cdr3_aa: CASSIWESEQYF; cdr3_nt: TGTGCCAGTAGTATTTGGGAGAGCGAGCAGTACTTC
j_call: TRBJ1-6; clone_size: -; cdr3_length: 16; d_call: -; v_call: TRBV3-1/TRBV3-2; cdr3_aa: CASSQDLGGLNSPLHF; cdr3_nt: TGTGCCAGCAGCCAAGATCTGGGCGGACTTAATTCACCCCTCCACTTT
j_call: TRBJ2-2; clone_size: -; cdr3_length: 15; d_call: -; v_call: TRBV3-1/TRBV3-2; cdr3_aa: CASSQRGGSTGELFF; cdr3_nt: TGTGCCAGCAGCCAAAGGGGAGGTAGCACCGGGGAGCTGTTTTTT
j_call: TRBJ2-1; clone_size: -; cdr3_length: 16; d_call: -; v_call: TRBV18; cdr3_aa: CASSPPRGAGGNEQFF; cdr3_nt: TGTGCCAGCTCACCACCGCGGGGTGCCGGGGGTAATGAGCAGTTCTTC
j_call: TRBJ1-6; clone_size: -; cdr3_length: 14; d_call: -; v_call: TRBV2; cdr3_aa: CASSPDRRGSPLHF; cdr3_nt: TGTGCCAGCAGTCCAGACAGGAGAGGAAGTCCCCTCCACTTT
j_call: TRBJ1-3; clone_size: -; cdr3_length: 18; d_call: TRBD1; v_call: TRBV3-1/TRBV3-2; cdr3_aa: CASSPGQPKGDSGNTIYF; cdr3_nt: TGTGCCAGCAGCCCGGGACAGCCGAAAGGGGACTCTGGAAACACCATATATTTT
j_call: TRBJ1-2; clone_size: few; cdr3_length: 12; d_call: TRBD1; v_call: TRBV14; cdr3_aa: CASSLTGVGYTF; cdr3_nt: TGTGCCAGCAGCCTTACAGGGGTCGGCTACACCTTC
j_call: TRBJ2-1; clone_size: once; cdr3_length: 13; d_call: -; v_call: TRBV5-4; cdr3_aa: CASSLYGATEQFF; cdr3_nt: TGTGCCAGCAGCTTGTATGGGGCCACTGAGCAGTTCTTC
j_call: TRBJ1-4; clone_size: -; cdr3_length: 16; d_call: -; v_call: TRBV2; cdr3_aa: CASSELASPTNEKLFF; cdr3_nt: TGTGCCAGCAGTGAATTAGCCAGCCCAACTAATGAAAAACTGTTTTTT
j_call: TRBJ2-1; clone_size: few; cdr3_length: 15; d_call: TRBD2; v_call: TRBV5-1; cdr3_aa: CASSLDAGGHNEQFF; cdr3_nt: TGCGCCAGCAGCTTGGATGCGGGGGGGCACAATGAGCAGTTCTTC
j_call: TRBJ2-3; clone_size: -; cdr3_length: 16; d_call: TRBD1; v_call: TRBV4-1; cdr3_aa: CASSPPRQGLRDTQYF; cdr3_nt: TGCGCCAGCAGCCCCCCGAGACAGGGGCTCCGGGATACGCAGTATTTT
j_call: TRBJ2-3; clone_size: -; cdr3_length: 16; d_call: -; v_call: TRBV7-8; cdr3_aa: CASSLGPGTSTDTQYF; cdr3_nt: TGTGCCAGCAGCTTAGGGCCCGGAACTAGCACAGATACGCAGTATTTT
j_call: TRBJ1-1; clone_size: -; cdr3_length: 14; d_call: -; v_call: TRBV2; cdr3_aa: CASSEDRVGTEAFF; cdr3_nt: TGTGCCAGCAGTGAAGACAGGGTTGGGACTGAAGCTTTCTTT
j_call: TRBJ1-3; clone_size: -; cdr3_length: 16; d_call: TRBD1; v_call: TRBV18; cdr3_aa: CASSLPGTASGNTIYF; cdr3_nt: TGTGCCAGCTCACTCCCAGGGACAGCCTCTGGAAACACCATATATTTT
j_call: TRBJ2-3; clone_size: -; cdr3_length: 14; d_call: -; v_call: TRBV4-1; cdr3_aa: CASSQSGGGDTQYF; cdr3_nt: TGCGCCAGCAGCCAATCCGGGGGAGGAGATACGCAGTATTTT
j_call: TRBJ1-2; clone_size: few; cdr3_length: 13; d_call: TRBD1; v_call: TRBV5-1; cdr3_aa: CASSADRGYGYTF; cdr3_nt: TGCGCCAGCAGCGCCGACAGGGGCTATGGCTACACCTTC
j_call: TRBJ2-3; clone_size: -; cdr3_length: 15; d_call: -; v_call: TRBV28; cdr3_aa: CASSQNAFIGHTQYF; cdr3_nt: TGTGCCAGCAGCCAAAACGCTTTTATCGGCCATACGCAGTATTTT
j_call: TRBJ1-2; clone_size: -; cdr3_length: 14; d_call: TRBD1; v_call: TRBV28; cdr3_aa: CASRFDRGEFGYTF; cdr3_nt: TGTGCCAGCAGATTTGACAGGGGGGAGTTTGGCTACACCTTC
j_call: TRBJ2-2; clone_size: -; cdr3_length: 13; d_call: -; v_call: TRBV11-3; cdr3_aa: CASSAANTGELFF; cdr3_nt: TGTGCCAGCAGTGCGGCGAACACCGGGGAGCTGTTTTTT
j_call: TRBJ2-3; clone_size: -; cdr3_length: 16; d_call: -; v_call: TRBV5-1; cdr3_aa: CASSASTGMSTDTQYF; cdr3_nt: TGCGCCAGCAGCGCCTCCACAGGTATGAGCACAGATACGCAGTATTTT
j_call: TRBJ1-6; clone_size: -; cdr3_length: 13; d_call: -; v_call: TRBV7-3; cdr3_aa: CASSFGGNSPLHF; cdr3_nt: TGTGCCAGCAGCTTTGGGGGTAATTCACCCCTCCACTTT
j_call: TRBJ2-1; clone_size: once; cdr3_length: 13; d_call: TRBD2; v_call: TRBV6-5; cdr3_aa: CASSGTSGDRQFF; cdr3_nt: TGTGCCAGCTCTGGGACTAGCGGGGATAGGCAGTTCTTC
j_call: TRBJ1-5; clone_size: -; cdr3_length: 15; d_call: -; v_call: TRBV18; cdr3_aa: CASSPSGTSNQPQHF; cdr3_nt: TGTGCCAGCTCACCAAGCGGGACTAGCAATCAGCCCCAGCATTTT
j_call: TRBJ2-2; clone_size: -; cdr3_length: 13; d_call: -; v_call: TRBV4-2; cdr3_aa: CASSWVFTGELFF; cdr3_nt: TGTGCCAGCAGCTGGGTTTTCACCGGGGAGCTGTTTTTT
j_call: TRBJ2-6; clone_size: -; cdr3_length: 13; d_call: -; v_call: TRBV18; cdr3_aa: CASSKLGANVLTF; cdr3_nt: TGTGCCAGCTCAAAGTTAGGGGCCAACGTCCTGACTTTC
j_call: TRBJ1-6; clone_size: -; cdr3_length: 13; d_call: -; v_call: TRBV2; cdr3_aa: CASSDGGKSPLHF; cdr3_nt: TGTGCCAGCAGTGATGGGGGGAAATCACCCCTCCACTTT
j_call: TRBJ2-3; clone_size: -; cdr3_length: 15; d_call: -; v_call: TRBV7-9; cdr3_aa: CASSPPLEAADTQYF; cdr3_nt: TGTGCCAGCAGCCCCCCATTGGAGGCGGCAGATACGCAGTATTTT
j_call: TRBJ2-7; clone_size: -; cdr3_length: 11; d_call: -; v_call: TRBV11-1; cdr3_aa: CASSQNSEQYF; cdr3_nt: TGTGCCAGCAGCCAGAACAGCGAGCAGTACTTC
j_call: TRBJ2-2; clone_size: -; cdr3_length: 14; d_call: -; v_call: TRBV29-1; cdr3_aa: CSVEESGGAGELFF; cdr3_nt: TGCAGCGTTGAAGAGTCAGGGGGGGCCGGGGAGCTGTTTTTT
j_call: TRBJ2-3; clone_size: -; cdr3_length: 16; d_call: TRBD2; v_call: TRBV6-2/TRBV6-3; cdr3_aa: CASSQGTSGGTDTQYF; cdr3_nt: TGTGCCAGCAGCCAAGGGACTAGCGGGGGCACAGATACGCAGTATTTT
j_call: TRBJ2-3; clone_size: -; cdr3_length: 13; d_call: TRBD1; v_call: TRBV6-5; cdr3_aa: CASSRDRGDTQYF; cdr3_nt: TGTGCCAGCAGTCGGGACAGGGGAGATACGCAGTATTTT
j_call: TRBJ1-2; clone_size: -; cdr3_length: 14; d_call: -; v_call: TRBV6-4; cdr3_aa: CASSDSGEGGGYTF; cdr3_nt: TGTGCCAGCAGTGACTCAGGGGAGGGAGGCGGCTACACCTTC
j_call: TRBJ1-4; clone_size: -; cdr3_length: 17; d_call: -; v_call: TRBV5-1; cdr3_aa: CASRINGGVGLNEKLFF; cdr3_nt: TGCGCCAGCAGGATAAACGGGGGCGTCGGGTTGAACGAAAAACTGTTTTTT
j_call: TRBJ2-4; clone_size: -; cdr3_length: 14; d_call: -; v_call: TRBV29-1; cdr3_aa: CSVRQQLAKNIQYF; cdr3_nt: TGCAGCGTTAGACAGCAACTAGCCAAAAACATTCAGTACTTC
j_call: TRBJ1-2; clone_size: -; cdr3_length: 15; d_call: TRBD1; v_call: TRBV5-1; cdr3_aa: CASSLVNPGQEGYTF; cdr3_nt: TGCGCCAGCAGCTTGGTCAATCCGGGACAGGAGGGCTACACTTTC
j_call: TRBJ1-5; clone_size: -; cdr3_length: 12; d_call: -; v_call: TRBV4-1; cdr3_aa: CASSQVGQPQHF; cdr3_nt: TGCGCCAGCAGCCAGGTTGGCCAGCCCCAGCATTTT
j_call: TRBJ2-7; clone_size: -; cdr3_length: 15; d_call: -; v_call: TRBV5-1; cdr3_aa: CASSLDGARSYEQYF; cdr3_nt: TGCGCCAGCAGCTTGGATGGAGCCCGCTCCTACGAGCAGTACTTC
j_call: TRBJ1-2; clone_size: -; cdr3_length: 13; d_call: -; v_call: TRBV24-1; cdr3_aa: CATSDSPASGYTF; cdr3_nt: TGTGCCACCAGTGATTCCCCAGCGAGTGGCTACACCTTC
j_call: TRBJ1-6; clone_size: -; cdr3_length: 17; d_call: -; v_call: TRBV13; cdr3_aa: CASSSNPESSYNSPLHF; cdr3_nt: TGTGCCAGCAGCTCAAACCCGGAGAGCTCCTATAATTCACCCCTCCACTTT
j_call: TRBJ2-1; clone_size: -; cdr3_length: 14; d_call: -; v_call: TRBV6-6; cdr3_aa: CASSPGQNYNEQFF; cdr3_nt: TGTGCCAGCAGCCCGGGACAAAATTACAATGAGCAGTTCTTC
j_call: TRBJ1-3; clone_size: -; cdr3_length: 14; d_call: -; v_call: TRBV7-2; cdr3_aa: CASSFGQRGNTIYF; cdr3_nt: TGTGCCAGCAGCTTCGGACAGAGGGGAAACACCATATATTTT
j_call: TRBJ2-1; clone_size: -; cdr3_length: 19; d_call: TRBD2; v_call: TRBV5-1; cdr3_aa: CASSLGLAGPSRRGNEQFF; cdr3_nt: TGCGCCAGCAGCTTGGGTCTAGCGGGACCCTCTCGGAGGGGCAATGAGCAGTTCTTC
j_call: TRBJ2-7; clone_size: -; cdr3_length: 13; d_call: -; v_call: TRBV19; cdr3_aa: CASSKGQIYEQYF; cdr3_nt: TGTGCCAGTAGTAAAGGACAGATCTACGAGCAGTACTTC
j_call: TRBJ2-5; clone_size: -; cdr3_length: 16; d_call: TRBD2; v_call: TRBV19; cdr3_aa: CASSLRPGLGGETQYF; cdr3_nt: TGTGCCAGTAGTCTACGACCGGGACTAGGGGGGGAGACCCAGTACTTC
j_call: TRBJ2-4; clone_size: -; cdr3_length: 14; d_call: -; v_call: TRBV7-2; cdr3_aa: CASSPPRGWDIQYF; cdr3_nt: TGTGCCAGCAGCCCCCCCCGGGGGTGGGACATTCAGTACTTC
j_call: TRBJ1-2; clone_size: -; cdr3_length: 12; d_call: -; v_call: TRBV6-6; cdr3_aa: CASSSPALGYTF; cdr3_nt: TGTGCCAGCAGTTCCCCCGCACTCGGCTACACCTTC
j_call: TRBJ1-3; clone_size: once; cdr3_length: 14; d_call: -; v_call: TRBV6-5; cdr3_aa: CASSKFQGGNTIYF; cdr3_nt: TGTGCCAGCAGCAAATTCCAGGGAGGAAACACCATATATTTT
j_call: TRBJ1-1; clone_size: few; cdr3_length: 13; d_call: -; v_call: TRBV4-2; cdr3_aa: CASSRETGVEAFF; cdr3_nt: TGTGCCAGCAGCCGAGAGACAGGCGTAGAAGCTTTCTTT